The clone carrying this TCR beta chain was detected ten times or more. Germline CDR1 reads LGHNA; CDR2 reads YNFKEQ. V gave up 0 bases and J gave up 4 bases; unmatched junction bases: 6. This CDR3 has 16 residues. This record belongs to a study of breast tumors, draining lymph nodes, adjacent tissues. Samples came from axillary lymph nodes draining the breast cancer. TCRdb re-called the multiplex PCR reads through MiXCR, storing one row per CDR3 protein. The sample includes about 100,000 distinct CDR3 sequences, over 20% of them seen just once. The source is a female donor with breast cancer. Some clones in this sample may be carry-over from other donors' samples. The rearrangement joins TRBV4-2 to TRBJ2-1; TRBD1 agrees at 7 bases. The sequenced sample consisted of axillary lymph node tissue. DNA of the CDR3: TGTGCCAGCAGCCAAGATGCAGGGGGAAAATACAATGAGCAGTTCTTC. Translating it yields CASSQDAGGKYNEQFF.